This T cell receptor (beta chain) was sequenced for a study of blood T cell repertoires in COVID-19. Turning to the study itself: Collection of acute and convalescent COVID-19 samples took place in the United States, Italy and Spain. Sources were T cells, B-cell-depleted T cells, or PBMCs; the material itself was cDNA or gDNA.

V lost 3 bases, J lost 1 base, and 6 bases lay in between. Germline V gene data show CDR1 as SGHTA and CDR2 as FQGTGA. The CDR3 loop spans 13 amino acids. Original processing methods: Amplifying reference gene primers gave estimates of nucleated cell counts. The method was immunoSEQ multiplex PCR; TCRdb's version includes in-frame clones alone and lacks a portion of them. That table gives V, J and clone size, and the DNA gave D and trimming. The sample shows around 40,000 clones, about 85% of them seen only once. The sample comprised peripheral blood. This TCR was recovered from a human donor in a cohort sampled during active COVID-19. The chain links TRBV7-3 to TRBJ1-1, with D perhaps matching TRBD1 (6 bases). The CDR3 nucleotides are TGTGCCAGCAGCTTGACAGGGAACACTGAAGCTTTCTTT. As protein: CASSLTGNTEAFF. The full variable domain, completed using reference TRBV7-3 and TRBJ1-1, is GAGVSQTPSNKVTEKGKYVELRCDPISGHTALYWYRQSLGQGPEFLIYFQGTGAADDSGLPNDRFFAVRPEGSVSTLKIQRTERGDSAVYLCASSLTGNTEAFFGQGTRLTVV.